This TCR beta chain stems from a study of blood T cell repertoires in COVID-19. Turning to the study itself: COVID-19 samples, acute and convalescent, were from the United States, Italy and Spain. From T cells, B-cell-depleted T cells, or PBMCs came the material, which was cDNA or gDNA.

Cohort assignment relied on participant-reported clinical history. Authors' analysis steps: The authors estimated nucleated cell counts from reference gene primer amplification. The protocol was immunoSEQ multiplex PCR, while the TCRdb copy is restricted to in-frame clones and leaves out a portion. The V and J calls and clone size are taken from that table; D and trimming were inferred from the DNA. The data show about 300,000 clones, with under 90% seen just once and over 9.5% held by the top ten. The germline V gene encodes CDR1 KGHDR and CDR2 SFDVKD. This CDR3 has 16 amino acids. With 9 bases removed from V and 0 bases from J, the gap between germline ends came to 17 bases.

The V call is TRBV24-1, the J call TRBJ1-3, with no clear D. The source of this sequence is a woman between 18 and 30 years old who had recovered from COVID-19. Sample: PBMCs or T cells enriched from blood (not recorded which). CDR3 nucleotides: TGTGCCACCCTTTACGAGAGAGGCCCCTCTGGAAACACCATATATTTT. It yields the protein CATLYERGPSGNTIYF.